Listed below are T cell receptor beta chains from one sample, sequenced in a study of blood T cell repertoires in COVID-19. The protocol was immunoSEQ multiplex PCR, while the TCRdb copy is restricted to in-frame clones and leaves out a portion. The sample lists roughly 420,000 clones; around 87% were seen once. The sequencing input was PBMCs or T cells enriched from blood (not recorded which). The source is a woman younger than 45 with acute COVID-19. Both conserved end residues are part of each CDR3. Fields, in order: V gene, clone size, J gene, CDR3 length, D gene, CDR3 protein, CDR3 DNA. The D gene is left open where the match is weak. Clone size is shown for a subset of rows, as once, few, many or a class of expanded clone.

>TRBV12-3/TRBV12-4|.|TRBJ1-2|12|.
CASSPGYYGYTF
TGTGCCAGCAGCCCAGGGTACTATGGCTACACCTTC
>TRBV5-1|.|TRBJ2-5|14|.
CASSLAGLGETQYF
TGCGCCAGCAGCTTGGCAGGGCTCGGCGAGACCCAGTACTTC
>TRBV28|.|TRBJ1-5|15|TRBD1
CASSPPGQGAKPQHF
TGTGCCAGCAGTCCACCGGGACAGGGGGCGAAGCCCCAGCATTTT
>TRBV10-3|.|TRBJ2-7|15|.
CAISESRGDSGEQYF
TGTGCCATCAGTGAGTCCAGGGGTGACTCCGGTGAGCAGTACTTC
>TRBV11-2|once|TRBJ2-7|11|.
CASSLRGEQYF
TGTGCCAGCAGCTTACGGGGGGAGCAGTACTTC
>TRBV7-2|.|TRBJ2-3|14|.
CASSLAYGIDTQYF
TGTGCCAGCAGCTTAGCGTACGGGATAGATACGCAGTATTTT
>TRBV19|.|TRBJ1-2|14|.
CASRERDIPYGYTF
TGTGCCAGCCGGGAACGGGACATCCCGTATGGCTACACCTTC
>TRBV7-9|.|TRBJ1-1|14|TRBD1
CASSHNDRGGEAFF
TGTGCCAGCAGCCACAATGACAGGGGTGGTGAAGCTTTCTTT
>TRBV7-9|few|TRBJ2-7|15|TRBD1
CASSSSGTGFYEQYF
TGTGCCAGCAGCTCGTCCGGGACAGGGTTCTACGAGCAGTACTTC
>TRBV7-2|.|TRBJ2-1|15|TRBD1
CASSSTGVGYNEQFF
TGTGCCAGCAGCTCCACAGGGGTTGGATACAATGAGCAGTTCTTC
>TRBV27|few|TRBJ1-1|15|.
CASSVLSQGGTEAFF
TGTGCCAGCAGTGTACTTTCGCAGGGAGGCACTGAAGCTTTCTTT
>TRBV6-2/TRBV6-3|.|TRBJ2-7|15|TRBD2
CASSYSLLAGVEQYF
TGTGCCAGCAGTTACTCGTTACTAGCGGGGGTTGAGCAGTACTTC
>TRBV19|once|TRBJ2-7|14|TRBD1
CASSDGTASYEQYF
TGTGCCAGTAGTGACGGGACAGCCTCCTACGAGCAGTACTTC
>TRBV27|.|TRBJ1-6|16|.
CASRNRELTYNSPLHF
TGTGCCAGCAGGAACAGGGAGTTAACCTATAATTCACCCCTCCACTTT
>TRBV2|.|TRBJ1-6|15|TRBD1
CASSPAPTGISPLHF
TGTGCCAGCAGTCCAGCCCCGACAGGGATCTCGCCCCTCCACTTT
>TRBV6-5|.|TRBJ2-7|15|TRBD1
CASSRGQGPMGEQYF
TGTGCCAGCAGCCGTGGACAGGGTCCCATGGGGGAGCAGTACTTC
>TRBV6-5|.|TRBJ2-3|15|.
CASSYEAGVTDTQYF
TGTGCCAGCAGTTACGAAGCAGGGGTAACAGATACGCAGTATTTT
>TRBV29-1|.|TRBJ1-5|13|.
CSAGSGSNQPQHF
TGCAGCGCTGGGAGCGGTAGCAATCAGCCCCAGCATTTT
>TRBV10-2|.|TRBJ2-7|14|TRBD1
CASTGQGASYEQYF
TGCGCCAGCACTGGACAGGGGGCTTCCTACGAGCAGTACTTC
>TRBV7-9|.|TRBJ1-2|16|.
CASSVTTREANYGYTF
TGTGCCAGCAGCGTTACAACCCGGGAGGCTAACTATGGCTACACCTTC
>TRBV7-2|.|TRBJ1-6|15|TRBD1
CASSLSGTDLSPLHF
TGTGCCAGCAGCTTAAGTGGGACAGACCTTTCGCCCCTCCACTTT
>TRBV9|.|TRBJ2-1|19|TRBD2
CASSGRGTSGGLPYNEQFF
TGTGCCAGCAGCGGACGCGGGACTAGCGGGGGACTACCGTACAATGAGCAGTTCTTC
>TRBV12-3/TRBV12-4|.|TRBJ1-2|11|TRBD1
CASSRQGAYTF
TGTGCCAGCAGCCGACAGGGGGCCTACACCTTC
>TRBV28|.|TRBJ1-5|13|TRBD1
CASQTGGNQPQHF
TGTGCCAGCCAGACAGGGGGCAATCAGCCCCAGCATTTT
>TRBV2|.|TRBJ1-2|17|TRBD1
CASSGGQGRVANYGYTF
TGTGCCAGCAGTGGGGGACAGGGGAGGGTAGCTAACTATGGCTACACCTTC
>TRBV7-9|.|TRBJ1-2|16|.
CASSTDRLIANYGYTF
TGTGCCAGCAGCACGGACAGACTTATAGCTAACTATGGCTACACCTTC
>TRBV27|.|TRBJ1-5|15|.
CASSLGRDRNQPQHF
TGTGCCAGCAGTTTAGGACGGGATAGGAATCAGCCCCAGCATTTT
>TRBV9|.|TRBJ1-1|14|TRBD1
CASSVPGQGGEAFF
TGTGCCAGCAGCGTACCAGGACAGGGGGGTGAAGCTTTCTTT
>TRBV4-3|few|TRBJ1-4|16|.
CASSQAVGAKGEKLFF
TGCGCCAGCAGCCAAGCGGTAGGGGCAAAGGGTGAAAAACTGTTTTTT
>TRBV5-1|.|TRBJ1-2|16|.
CASSYTLSDRRGGYTF
TGCGCCAGCAGCTACACGTTATCGGACCGCCGGGGGGGCTACACCTTC
>TRBV23-1|few|TRBJ1-6|13|.
CASTEQGWSPLHF
TGCGCCAGCACAGAACAGGGCTGGTCACCCCTCCACTTT
>TRBV7-9|.|TRBJ1-5|12|.
CASSRANQPQHF
TGTGCCAGCTCCAGGGCCAATCAGCCCCAGCATTTT
>TRBV5-1|.|TRBJ2-1|15|.
CASSLSVVEGVEQFF
TGCGCCAGCAGCTTGTCAGTAGTGGAGGGAGTCGAGCAGTTCTTC
>TRBV19|.|TRBJ2-1|16|.
CASSIGGGGTDNEQFF
TGTGCCAGTAGTATAGGTGGCGGGGGGACAGACAATGAGCAGTTCTTC
>TRBV4-3|few|TRBJ1-5|16|TRBD1
CASSQAAGQGFQPQHF
TGCGCCAGCAGCCAAGCGGCAGGACAGGGTTTTCAGCCCCAGCATTTT
>TRBV14|.|TRBJ1-1|13|.
CASSQVRGSEAFF
TGTGCCAGCAGCCAAGTTAGGGGATCTGAAGCTTTCTTT
>TRBV7-8|.|TRBJ2-7|16|TRBD1
CASSLGTGAKPYEQYF
TGTGCCAGCAGCTTAGGGACAGGGGCTAAACCCTACGAGCAGTACTTC
>TRBV7-2|.|TRBJ1-6|15|.
CASSLFRGGDSPLHF
TGTGCCAGCAGCTTGTTCAGAGGAGGAGATTCACCCCTCCACTTT
>TRBV28|.|TRBJ2-2|14|TRBD2
CASRPGLATGELFF
TGTGCCAGCAGGCCGGGACTAGCCACCGGGGAGCTGTTTTTT
>TRBV5-1|.|TRBJ1-2|15|TRBD1
CASSERGTGGSIDTF
TGCGCCAGCAGCGAGCGCGGGACAGGGGGGTCTATCGACACCTTC
>TRBV5-8|few|TRBJ2-5|14|TRBD1
CASSFTDRGETQYF
TGTGCCAGCAGTTTTACAGACAGGGGGGAGACCCAGTACTTC
>TRBV12-3/TRBV12-4|.|TRBJ1-4|13|.
CASSLASPGKLFF
TGTGCCAGCAGTCTTGCCAGTCCTGGAAAACTGTTTTTT
>TRBV4-2|.|TRBJ2-3|16|.
CASSLNLAGTGDTQYF
TGTGCCAGCAGCCTGAATCTAGCGGGGACAGGAGATACGCAGTATTTT
>TRBV6-2/TRBV6-3|.|TRBJ2-4|16|.
CASSYVGGGLSNIQYF
TGTGCCAGCAGTTACGTAGGAGGGGGCCTTAGTAACATTCAGTACTTC
>TRBV6-4|.|TRBJ1-6|17|.
CASSDFSRQGSGSPLHF
TGTGCCAGCAGTGACTTTAGCAGGCAGGGATCCGGATCACCCCTCCACTTT
>TRBV19|once|TRBJ1-2|14|.
CASSLGFINYGYTF
TGTGCCAGTAGTTTGGGCTTCATTAACTATGGCTACACCTTC
>TRBV21-1|.|TRBJ1-1|19|.
CASSKVGTGGGLVNTEAFF
TGTGCCAGCAGCAAAGTTGGGACAGGGGGAGGCTTGGTGAACACTGAAGCTTTCTTT
>TRBV25-1|.|TRBJ1-6|16|TRBD1
CASSESSGQYNSPLHF
TGTGCCAGCAGTGAATCCTCGGGACAGTATAATTCACCCCTCCACTTT
>TRBV19|.|TRBJ2-7|15|.
CASSIEGGRTYEQYF
TGTGCCAGTAGTATCGAGGGGGGGCGAACCTACGAGCAGTACTTC
>TRBV19|.|TRBJ2-1|16|TRBD2
CASRSSGTSGVNEQFF
TGTGCCAGTAGATCATCCGGGACTAGCGGGGTTAATGAGCAGTTCTTC
>TRBV5-1|once|TRBJ2-1|15|.
CASSLAAGPNNEQFF
TGCGCCAGCAGCTTGGCCGCGGGGCCGAACAATGAGCAGTTCTTC
>TRBV2|.|TRBJ2-7|12|TRBD1
CASRGQGIEQYF
TGTGCCAGCAGGGGACAGGGGATAGAGCAGTACTTC
>TRBV19|.|TRBJ2-1|19|.
CASSIVGWGGGSSYNEQFF
TGTGCCAGTAGTATAGTAGGTTGGGGTGGGGGGAGCTCCTACAATGAGCAGTTCTTC
>TRBV7-9|.|TRBJ1-2|14|TRBD1
CASSLRQGDYGYTF
TGTGCCAGCAGCTTAAGACAGGGCGACTATGGCTACACCTTC
>TRBV18|.|TRBJ1-1|15|TRBD1
CASSPRGQGGAEAFF
TGTGCCAGCTCACCACGGGGACAGGGTGGCGCTGAAGCTTTCTTT
>TRBV5-6|.|TRBJ2-1|12|.
CASSWSGDEQFF
TGTGCCAGCAGCTGGAGCGGCGATGAGCAGTTCTTC
>TRBV29-1|.|TRBJ2-3|12|.
CSVGRLADTQYF
TGCAGCGTTGGTAGACTAGCAGATACGCAGTATTTT
>TRBV7-2|few|TRBJ1-1|14|TRBD1
CASSPRQGATEAFF
TGTGCCAGCAGCCCGAGACAGGGCGCCACTGAAGCTTTCTTT
>TRBV27|.|TRBJ2-3|13|.
CASGQLGTDTQYF
TGTGCCAGCGGACAGTTGGGCACAGATACGCAGTATTTT